Below, 14 T cell receptor beta chains from the same sample are listed, as sequenced in a study of T-cell reconstitution after alpha-beta-depleted transplantation in children. Using unique molecular identifiers, the investigators prepared the TCRbeta library. TCRdb fed the PCR reads into MiXCR, producing one record per CDR3 protein. The data show under 20,000 distinct CDR3 sequences, over 10% seen once. The input for sequencing was PBMCs, mostly from graft donor cells, taken 60 days after TCRalphabeta/CD19-depleted stem cell transplant. All receptors derive from a female patient aged 2-10 years who had a stem cell transplant for congenital amegakaryocytic thrombocytopenia, so the T cells may come from the graft donor.

The chain joins TRBV24-1 to TRBJ2-2; D not resolved. Germline V gene data show CDR1 as KGHDR and CDR2 as SFDVKD. The V end lost 8 bases, the J end lost 1 base, and 7 bases lay between the germline ends. The CDR3 spans 13 residues. CDR3 nucleotides: TGTGCCACCATGGCAAAGAACACCGGGGAGCTGTTTTTT. This codes for CATMAKNTGELFF.

This clonotype was detected ten times or more. V and J are TRBV5-6 and TRBJ2-1; unclear D gene. The CDR3 is 11 amino acids. V dropped 0 bases and J dropped 8 bases, with 3 bases sitting between them. Germline V gene data show CDR1 as SGHDT and CDR2 as YYEEEE. In nucleotides, the CDR3 is TGTGCCAGCAGCTTGGTAGATGAGCAGTTCTTC. Translated, it gives CASSLVDEQFF.

Ten or more counts support this clonotype. V and J are TRBV11-2 and TRBJ2-1; TRBD2 matches at 16 bases. CDR1 and CDR2 from the germline V gene are SGHAT and FQNNGV. Unmatched junction bases numbered 6, after V lost 3 bases and J lost 10 bases. This CDR3 spans 16 amino acids. The CDR3 nucleotides are TGTGCCAGCAGCTTGGCGGGACTAGCGGGAGGGGGGGAGCAGTTCTTC. Its translation is CASSLAGLAGGGEQFF.

This clonotype has a count of ten or more. V and J are TRBV5-6 and TRBJ1-5, with a weak D call TRBD1 (6 bases). The length of the CDR3 is 16 residues. V lost 1 base and J 2 bases, leaving 13 bases between the germline ends. CDR1 and CDR2 (germline): SGHDT, YYEEEE. CDR3 protein: CASSLWDPGGNQPQHF. The DNA of the CDR3 is TGTGCCAGCAGCTTGTGGGACCCAGGGGGCAATCAGCCCCAGCATTTT.

There are many counts of this clonotype. The genes are TRBV7-9 and TRBJ2-1, with D uncertain. The V and J ends lost 2 bases and 0 bases respectively, with 2 bases between them. This CDR3 is built from 13 residues. The V gene's germline CDR1 is SEHNR and CDR2 FQNEAQ (reference sequence). CDR3 bases: TGTGCCAGCAGCTTACGCTCCTACAATGAGCAGTTCTTC. Residues: CASSLRSYNEQFF.

This clonotype has a count of ten or more. V usage is TRBV12-3 or TRBV12-4 and J usage is TRBJ2-5; no definite D call. V was shortened by 2 bases and J by 5 bases, with 21 bases between the two germline ends. This CDR3 is 17 amino acids long. CDR3 sequence (DNA): TGTGCCAGCAGTTTACCACTATCTGGAGCCCTGGGGGAGACCCAGTACTTC. Its translation is CASSLPLSGALGETQYF.

This rearrangement joins TRBV7-2 to TRBJ2-7; D remains ambiguous. V lost 3 bases and J lost 6, with 21 bases in between. This CDR3 has 16 amino acids. Germline lookup yields CDR1 SGHTA and CDR2 FQGNSA. The DNA of the CDR3 is TGTGCCAGCAGCTTTTGGTTCGGAGAAGGTTATTCCGAGCAGTACTTC. This gives the protein CASSFWFGEGYSEQYF.

This clonotype was seen many times. This rearrangement joins TRBV7-6 to TRBJ2-3, with TRBD2 matching over 8 bases. The CDR3 has 14 residues. Trimming removed 8 bases from V and 0 bases from J; junction bases left unmatched: 4. Germline V lookup: CDR1 SGHVS, CDR2 FNYEAQ. CDR3 coding DNA: TGTGCCAGCGCGGGAGGCCCGAGCACAGATACGCAGTATTTT. This sequence encodes CASAGGPSTDTQYF.

In this sample, this clonotype turned up many times. This chain connects TRBV6-2 or TRBV6-3 to TRBJ1-5; D ambiguous. The germline V gene has CDR1 MNHEY and CDR2 SVGEGT. The CDR3 runs to 13 residues. V gave up 5 bases and J gave up 3 bases, with 8 bases separating them. CDR3 amino acids: CASSQLNNQPQHF. The DNA of the CDR3 is TGTGCCAGCAGTCAGTTAAACAATCAGCCCCAGCATTTT.

V usage is TRBV20-1 and J usage is TRBJ2-1, with 7 bases that match TRBD2. Germline V lookup: CDR1 DFQATT, CDR2 SNEGSKA (reference sequence). The trim removed 0 bases at V and 7 bases at J, leaving 0 bases unmatched. The CDR3 totals 12 residues. The DNA of the CDR3 is TGCAGTGCTAGAGAGGGGGGGAATGAGCAGTTCTTC. It is translated as CSAREGGNEQFF.

This clonotype was seen ten or more times. DNA for the CDR3: TGTGCCAGCAGCCATGGACTAGCGGCCAATGAGCAGTTCTTC. Translation gives CASSHGLAANEQFF. The chain couples TRBV7-9 to TRBJ2-1, with 10 bases fitting TRBD2. With V trimmed by 5 bases and J by 6 bases, 4 bases remained unmatched. The CDR3 spans 14 residues. Germline values: CDR1 SEHNR, CDR2 FQNEAQ (reference sequence).

At least ten counts were recorded for this clonotype. The chain has TRBV20-1 and TRBJ2-7, with D possibly matching TRBD1 (5 bases). The CDR3 is 14 residues long. The ends were cut back, 3 bases at V and 5 bases at J, with 17 bases in the middle. Germline loops: CDR1 DFQATT, CDR2 SNEGSKA (reference sequence). CDR3 in DNA: TGCAGTGCTAGGGACACGAAATGGAGCCACGAGCAGTACTTC. This encodes CSARDTKWSHEQYF.

This clonotype was observed many times. V gene TRBV6-5 combines with J gene TRBJ1-5; no firm D call. In germline, CDR1 is MNHEY, CDR2 SVGAGI. V gave up 2 bases and J gave up 7 bases, with 9 bases separating them. This CDR3 spans 13 amino acids. CDR3: CASSYSPYQPQHF. The CDR3 DNA is TGTGCCAGCAGTTACAGTCCCTACCAGCCCCAGCATTTT.

This clonotype came up a few times. The V call is TRBV15, the J call TRBJ1-3; 7 bases fit TRBD1. Germline assignment: CDR1 LNHNV and CDR2 YYDKDF (reference sequence). V shed 3 bases and J 2 bases; nucleotides not matched to a gene: 10. The CDR3 loop spans 17 amino acids. The CDR3 sequence is CATSRVAGGNPGNTIYF. For the CDR3, the DNA is TGTGCCACCAGCAGGGTCGCAGGGGGAAACCCTGGAAACACCATATATTTT.